These 16 T cell receptor beta chains were sequenced from one sample in a study of long-term antiretroviral therapy in people with HIV. A v3.0 immunoSEQ assay was performed at survey level. TCRdb's table, derived via immunoSEQ multiplex PCR, lists solely in-frame clones and lacks some. The sample lists some 10,000 clones; more than 85% were seen once. The sample consisted of unsorted PBMCs, taken 0.2 years before starting antiretroviral therapy. These receptors all come from a woman in her thirties or forties with HIV.

The chain is built from TRBV19 and TRBJ1-2; unclear D gene. CDR3 length: 14 residues. Germline V lookup: CDR1 LNHDA, CDR2 SQIVND (reference sequence). The ends were cut back, 1 base at V and 5 bases at J, with 11 bases in the middle. In DNA form, the CDR3 reads TGTGCCAGTAGTATAGCCGAAAGAAGGTATGGCTACACCTTC. Encoded protein: CASSIAERRYGYTF. Drawing the rest from reference TRBV19 and TRBJ1-2, the complete variable domain is DGGITQSPKYLFRKEGQNVTLSCEQNLNHDAMYWYRQDPGQGLRLIYYSQIVNDFQKGDIAEGYSVSREKKESFPLTVTSAQKNPTAFYLCASSIAERRYGYTFGSGTRLTVV.

The chain employs TRBV27 and TRBJ2-5, with a weak D call TRBD2 (6 bases). V dropped 7 bases and J dropped 5 bases, with 11 bases sitting between them. CDR3 length: 12 amino acids. Germline V gene data show CDR1 as MNHEY and CDR2 as SMNVEV (reference sequence). The CDR3 DNA reads as TGTGCCAGCAAGGGACTTGGGGAGACCCAGTACTTC. Its protein product is CASKGLGETQYF.

The chain couples TRBV5-6 to TRBJ2-5; 11 nucleotides agree with TRBD2. Germline CDR1 and CDR2: SGHDT and YYEEEE. The CDR3 has 15 amino acids. Germline trimming cut 0 bases from V and 5 bases from J; bases unmatched to any gene: 3. The CDR3 region is CASSLDLAGGETQYF. The CDR3, as DNA: TGTGCCAGCAGCTTGGACTTAGCGGGGGGGGAGACCCAGTACTTC.

CDR3 in amino acids: CASSLGAGVGSEQFF. In DNA form, the CDR3 reads TGTGCCAGCAGCTTAGGGGCAGGTGTGGGGAGTGAGCAGTTCTTC. The chain employs TRBV7-2 and TRBJ2-1; D perhaps matches TRBD2 (5 bases). This CDR3 contains 15 residues. CDR1 and CDR2 (germline): SGHTA, FQGNSA. Between the trimmed V and J ends, which lost 1 base and 9 bases, there was a span of 16 bases.

The CDR3: CASSGLDSPLHF. The CDR3 coding sequence is TGTGCCAGCAGTGGACTGGATTCACCCCTCCACTTT. The chain couples TRBV27 to TRBJ1-6; D gene uncertain. Trimming cost V 5 bases and J 8 bases, with 7 bases left between them. This CDR3 is 12 amino acids long. The V gene's germline CDR1 is MNHEY and CDR2 SMNVEV (reference sequence).

CDR3 in amino acids: CAWRAGGMNSRTEAFF. CDR3 nucleotide sequence: TGTGCCTGGAGAGCAGGGGGGATGAATTCGAGGACTGAAGCTTTCTTT. The chain joins TRBV30 to TRBJ1-1; 7 bases agree with TRBD1. Per the germline V gene, CDR1 is GTSNPN and CDR2 is SVGIG (reference sequence). The CDR3 runs 16 residues. The V segment lost 3 bases and the J segment 5 bases; nucleotides outside the gene matches: 15.

The J gene is TRBJ1-5, the V gene TRBV7-9; 10 positions agree with TRBD1. V lost 4 bases, J lost 4 bases, and 10 bases stayed unmatched. The CDR3 sequence is 17 residues long. Germline V gene data show CDR1 as SEHNR and CDR2 as FQNEAQ (reference sequence). CDR3 nucleotides: TGTGCCAGCAGCTCCACTTCCGGGACAGGGGATAATCAGCCCCAGCATTTT. As protein: CASSSTSGTGDNQPQHF.

The chain combines TRBV19 with TRBJ2-1; TRBD2 might be the D (6 bases). From germline, CDR1 is LNHDA and CDR2 SQIVND (reference sequence). V was pared by 5 bases and J by 0 bases, with 17 bases between. The CDR3 consists of 17 residues. The DNA for the CDR3 is TGTGCCAGTAGTCGGGGAGGCGCGAAAAGCTCCTACAATGAGCAGTTCTTC. Translation: CASSRGGAKSSYNEQFF.

Here the CDR3 reads CASSFSGGHMNTEAFF. The CDR3 DNA reads TGTGCCAGCTCCTTCAGTGGGGGGCACATGAACACTGAAGCTTTCTTT. The rearrangement uses TRBV18 and TRBJ1-1; D might be TRBD1 (6 bases). The CDR3 is 16 amino acids. V lost 6 bases to trimming and J lost 0 bases, with 17 bases between them. In germline, CDR1 is KGHSH, CDR2 LQKENI.

This clone appeared once. The genes are TRBV5-1 and TRBJ2-5; D unresolved. CDR3 size: 12 residues. Between the trimmed V and J ends, which lost 1 base and 0 bases, there was a span of 1 base. Germline CDR1 SGHRS, CDR2 YFSETQ. CDR3 loop: CASSLYQETQYF. The DNA for the CDR3 is TGCGCCAGCAGCTTGTACCAAGAGACCCAGTACTTC.

The rearrangement uses TRBV5-6 and TRBJ2-1; 7 nucleotides match TRBD1. V shed 9 bases and J 2 bases; nucleotides not matched to a gene: 8. The length of the CDR3 is 14 residues. Germline V lookup: CDR1 SGHDT, CDR2 YYEEEE. CDR3 sequence: CATYGQATYNEQFF. The CDR3 region has the DNA TGTGCCACTTACGGACAGGCTACCTACAATGAGCAGTTCTTC.

The chain joins TRBV7-9 to TRBJ1-2; D not resolved. The V end was cut by 0 bases, the J end by 4 bases, with 18 bases between. In germline, CDR1 is SEHNR, CDR2 FQNEAQ (reference sequence). The CDR3 has 17 amino acids. CDR3 in DNA: TGTGCCAGCAGCTTAGCCCTCGGGTCAGGACCTGGCTATGGCTACACCTTC. This sequence encodes CASSLALGSGPGYGYTF. Full variable domain (remainder filled in from reference TRBV7-9 and TRBJ1-2): DTGVSQNPRHKITKRGQNVTFRCDPISEHNRLYWYRQTLGQGPEFLTYFQNEAQLEKSRLLSDRFSAERPKGSFSTLEIQRTEQGDSAMYLCASSLALGSGPGYGYTFGSGTRLTVV.

The chain couples TRBV10-3 to TRBJ1-3; D is perhaps TRBD1 (5 bases). Per germline, CDR1 ENHRY and CDR2 SYGVKD. V lost 4 bases to trimming and J lost 0 bases, with 13 bases between them. The CDR3 is 16 residues long. CDR3 protein: CAISGSTGSSGNTIYF. The CDR3 DNA is TGTGCCATCAGTGGATCTACAGGTAGCTCTGGAAACACCATATATTTT.

The chain uses TRBV30 and TRBJ1-2, with a tentative D call TRBD1 (5 bases). Germline V lookup: CDR1 GTSNPN, CDR2 SVGIG (reference sequence). CDR3 length equals 12 residues. Trimming pared 5 bases from V and 7 bases from J, leaving 14 bases between. The chain's CDR3 is CAWGAGVVGYTF. Written as DNA, the CDR3 is TGTGCCTGGGGGGCGGGAGTTGTTGGCTACACCTTC.

This sequence joins TRBV4-3 and TRBJ1-2; D is unclear. Germline V lookup: CDR1 LGHNA, CDR2 YSLEER. V lost 1 base and J lost 4, with 10 bases in between. CDR3 length: 14 residues. The CDR3 here is CASSQGVGPYGYTF. CDR3 bases: TGCGCCAGCAGCCAAGGGGTGGGCCCCTATGGCTACACCTTC.

V is TRBV7-9 and J is TRBJ2-4, with D perhaps TRBD2 (5 bases). Deletions cut 4 bases from V and 0 bases from J, with 10 bases between. The germline V gene encodes CDR1 SEHNR and CDR2 FQNEAQ (reference sequence). This CDR3 spans 15 amino acids. The CDR3 loop is CASSYSEVAKNIQYF. CDR3 DNA: TGTGCCAGCAGCTACTCGGAGGTAGCCAAAAACATTCAGTACTTC.